This TCR beta chain was captured in a study of T cell responses to AZD1222 COVID-19 vaccine. Across the whole study: Second-dose schedules of about 4 or about 12 weeks were combined.

Sequencing was performed with immunoSEQ multiplex PCR; in TCRdb, only in-frame clones are kept and a portion is missing. The sample shows 44,000 or so clones, under 85% of them seen only once. CDR3 length: 14 amino acids. The V gene lost 4 bases and the J gene lost 2 bases, with 9 bases spanning the gap. Per germline, CDR1 LGHDT and CDR2 YNNKEL (reference sequence). The sequence derives from an adult in good health. The chain is built from TRBV3-1 (or the pseudogene TRBV3-2) and TRBJ2-1, with a tentative D call TRBD1 (5 bases). Here the sequenced sample was peripheral blood, taken on day 0 of AZD1222 vaccination. The CDR3 is CASSPSGPYNEQFF. For the CDR3, the DNA is TGTGCCAGCAGCCCTTCAGGGCCCTACAATGAGCAGTTCTTC.